The 30 T cell receptor beta chains presented below share a single source sample, sequenced in a study of T-cell memory formation after mild COVID-19. From the 5' RACE reads, TCRdb called clonotypes with MiXCR, one entry per CDR3 protein. In the table there are roughly 350,000 distinct CDR3 sequences, about 13% of which are singletons. Sequenced input: PBMCs or a T cell subset sorted from them (not recorded which). Every receptor here comes from a man between 18 and 35 years old who had mild COVID-19 (a few samples of this study predate the infection). Cell type and time point are not known.

This clonotype has a handful of counts. The chain has TRBV5-1 and TRBJ1-3, with a tentative D call TRBD1 (5 bases). The CDR3 has 13 amino acids. Per germline, CDR1 SGHRS and CDR2 YFSETQ. Between the trimmed V and J ends, which lost 1 base and 6 bases, there was a span of 8 bases. The CDR3 protein is CASSLLGENTIYF. Here the CDR3 DNA reads TGCGCCAGCAGCTTGCTGGGGGAAAACACCATATATTTT. Based on the CDR3 plus reference TRBV5-1 and TRBJ1-3, the full variable domain is KAGVTQTPRYLIKTRGQQVTLSCSPISGHRSVSWYQQTPGQGLQFLFEYFSETQRNKGNFPGRFSGRQFSNSRSEMNVSTLELGDSALYLCASSLLGENTIYFGEGSWLTVV.

V and J are TRBV6-2 or TRBV6-3 and TRBJ2-2; D gene unclear. Germline V gene lookup returns CDR1 MNHEY and CDR2 SVGEGT. The CDR3 has 13 residues. V was shortened by 5 bases and J by 4 bases, with 8 bases between the two germline ends. CDR3 sequence reads: CASSILSTGELFF. The CDR3 DNA sequence: TGTGCCAGCAGTATCTTGTCCACCGGGGAGCTGTTTTTT.

The table lists this clonotype with a few counts. A read error may be the cause here, since a much bigger clone is one base away. The gene calls are TRBV7-9 and TRBJ2-5; unclear D gene. Germline V gene data show CDR1 as SEHNR and CDR2 as FQNEAQ (reference sequence). The CDR3 is made up of 14 amino acids. CDR3 amino acids: CDSSLGQNQETQYF. In nucleotides, the CDR3 is TGTGACAGCAGCTTAGGGCAAAACCAAGAGACCCAGTACTTC.

This clonotype was seen many times. The V and J genes are TRBV20-1 and TRBJ2-3; either TRBD1 or TRBD2 may supply D (5 bases each). The CDR3 is 13 amino acids. Germline V lookup: CDR1 DFQATT, CDR2 SNEGSKA (reference sequence). V lost 1 base and J 1 base, leaving 6 bases between the germline ends. CDR3 in amino acids: CSARGGGTDTQYF. For the CDR3, the DNA is TGCAGTGCTAGAGGAGGGGGCACAGATACGCAGTATTTT.

The chain uses TRBV29-1 and TRBJ1-1; a possible D gene is TRBD1 (5 bases). V was clipped by 7 bases and J by 7 bases, with 13 bases between them. The CDR3 sequence is 11 residues long. The germline CDR1 and CDR2 sequences are SQVTM and ANQGSEA. CDR3: CSAGRGNEAFF. CDR3 DNA: TGCAGCGCTGGGAGGGGAAATGAAGCTTTCTTT.

The chain links TRBV6-2 or TRBV6-3 to TRBJ2-7; 7 bases fit TRBD1. The ends lost 7 bases at V and 2 bases at J; junction bases unmatched: 8. Germline lookup yields CDR1 MNHEY and CDR2 SVGEGT. The CDR3 is 14 amino acids. The chain's CDR3 is CASTARGWAYEQYF. The CDR3 DNA reads as TGTGCCAGCACCGCCAGGGGGTGGGCCTACGAGCAGTACTTC.

V usage is TRBV4-3 and J usage is TRBJ2-6; D is ambiguous. The germline gives CDR1 LGHNA, CDR2 YSLEER. CDR3 length: 15 residues. V was cut by 4 bases and J by 0 bases, with 7 bases left in between. The DNA of the CDR3 is TGCGCCAGCAGCCCCGTAGACTCTGGGGCCAACGTCCTGACTTTC. It is translated as CASSPVDSGANVLTF.

This clonotype turned up a few times. The chain has TRBV7-9 and TRBJ2-2; perhaps D is TRBD1 or TRBD2 (5 bases each). Germline V CDR1 and CDR2: SEHNR, FQNEAQ (reference sequence). Trimming cost V 4 bases and J 3 bases, with 15 bases left between them. CDR3 length: 16 amino acids. The CDR3 loop reads CASSSGTQSDTGELFF. For the CDR3, the DNA is TGTGCCAGCAGCTCCGGGACCCAGTCAGACACCGGGGAGCTGTTTTTT.

This chain links TRBV7-9 with TRBJ1-4; 7 positions agree with TRBD1. Germline assignment: CDR1 SEHNR and CDR2 FQNEAQ (reference sequence). This CDR3 is built from 16 residues. V lost 5 bases, J lost 13 bases, and 19 bases stayed unmatched. This CDR3 reads CASSTGDRAQPRGLFF. CDR3 sequence (DNA): TGTGCCAGCAGCACTGGCGACAGGGCGCAGCCCCGTGGACTGTTTTTT.

The sample holds one count of this clonotype. J is TRBJ2-1 and V is TRBV20-1, with 7 bases aligning to TRBD2. The germline V gene encodes CDR1 DFQATT and CDR2 SNEGSKA (reference sequence). Unmatched junction bases numbered 8, after V lost 0 bases and J lost 3 bases. CDR3 length: 16 amino acids. As DNA, the CDR3 is TGCAGTGCTAGAGACCTGGTGGGGGGGGACTACAATGAGCAGTTCTTC. Translating gives CSARDLVGGDYNEQFF.

This clonotype appeared a few times. The chain couples TRBV6-5 to TRBJ1-6; weak D call: TRBD1 (5 bases). The V and J ends lost 0 bases and 7 bases respectively, with 10 bases between them. This CDR3 has 15 amino acids. The germline CDR1 and CDR2 sequences are MNHEY and SVGAGI. CDR3 amino acids: CASSYSKQENSPLHF. The DNA of the CDR3 is TGTGCCAGCAGTTACTCGAAACAGGAAAATTCACCCCTCCACTTT.

The chain joins TRBV20-1 to TRBJ1-5; tentative D call: TRBD1 (6 bases). The length of the CDR3 is 14 residues. V was pared by 0 bases and J by 6 bases, with 12 bases between. The germline V gene encodes CDR1 DFQATT and CDR2 SNEGSKA (reference sequence). CDR3 sequence: CSAREGGSGQPQHF. The CDR3 DNA sequence: TGCAGTGCTAGAGAGGGGGGCAGCGGTCAGCCCCAGCATTTT.

In this sample, this clonotype turned up many times. The chain joins TRBV29-1 to TRBJ2-7, with 12 bases that match TRBD2. Trimming took 2 bases from V and 3 from J; bases not matched to a gene: 8. The CDR3 consists of 16 residues. Germline V gives CDR1 SQVTM, CDR2 ANQGSEA. CDR3 protein: CSVELWTSGESYEQYF. The CDR3 DNA sequence: TGCAGCGTTGAACTCTGGACTAGCGGGGAGAGCTACGAGCAGTACTTC.

This clonotype was picked up a small number of times. V is TRBV9 and J is TRBJ2-5; TRBD2 might be the D (7 bases). Germline values: CDR1 SGDLS, CDR2 YYNGEE. There are 15 residues in the CDR3. V was cut by 0 bases and J by 5 bases, with 14 bases left in between. CDR3 residues: CASSVVGGGPETQYF. The CDR3 DNA reads as TGTGCCAGCAGCGTAGTTGGGGGGGGGCCCGAGACCCAGTACTTC.

The V and J genes are TRBV4-3 and TRBJ1-4; 10 bases fit TRBD1. The CDR3 spans 18 residues. Germline CDR1 reads LGHNA; CDR2 reads YSLEER. V shed 0 bases and J 8 bases; nucleotides not matched to a gene: 12. CDR3 in DNA: TGCGCCAGCAGCCAAGAGGGCCGGACAGGGGGATTCGAGGAAAAACTGTTTTTT. Translation: CASSQEGRTGGFEEKLFF.

This chain uses TRBV6-5 with TRBJ2-5; 8 positions match TRBD1. Germline values: CDR1 MNHEY, CDR2 SVGAGI. J gave up 5 bases and V 1 base, and 6 bases lay outside the gene matches. This CDR3 has 15 residues. The CDR3 sequence is CASSYYRTGRETQYF. Here the CDR3 DNA reads TGTGCCAGCAGTTACTATCGGACAGGGCGGGAGACCCAGTACTTC.

V and J are TRBV21-1 and TRBJ2-7. TRBV21-1 is recorded as a pseudogene. The CDR3 runs 15 residues. CDR3 in amino acids: CASSKNTDHSYEQYV. The DNA for the CDR3 is TGTGCCAGCAGCAAAAACACAGATCACAGCTACGAGCAGTACGTC.

The rearrangement uses TRBV6-6 and TRBJ1-6, with a possible D match to TRBD1 (5 bases). V lost 0 bases and J 5 bases, leaving 17 bases between the germline ends. CDR3 length: 18 residues. Per the germline V gene, CDR1 is MNHNY and CDR2 is SVGAGI (reference sequence). DNA for the CDR3: TGTGCCAGCAGTTACTCGATTCCTTGGACACGAGATAATTCACCCCTCCACTTT. It translates to CASSYSIPWTRDNSPLHF.

The chain has TRBV12-3 or TRBV12-4 and TRBJ2-5; D not certain. V gave up 4 bases and J gave up 9 bases, with 15 bases separating them. The CDR3 spans 13 residues. The CDR3 nucleotides read TGTGCCAGCAGTTCCCAGAGTCCCTGGGCCCAGTACTTC. Residues: CASSSQSPWAQYF.

This clonotype came up a few times. The chain carries TRBV7-9 and TRBJ2-5; a weak D match, TRBD1 (5 bases). Germline assignment: CDR1 SEHNR and CDR2 FQNEAQ (reference sequence). Trimming removed 4 bases at V and 1 base at J, with 13 bases between. The CDR3 totals 15 residues. The CDR3 is CASSSVVQGQETQYF. CDR3 DNA sequence: TGTGCCAGCAGCTCGGTGGTCCAGGGCCAAGAGACCCAGTACTTC.

This clonotype has more than one count but fewer than ten. The V gene is TRBV4-1, the J gene TRBJ2-5; 8 bases align to TRBD1. The germline V gene encodes CDR1 MGHRA and CDR2 YSYEKL. The CDR3 consists of 18 residues. The V and J ends lost 1 base and 4 bases, in that order; junction bases with no gene match: 14. CDR3 protein: CASSQGGYLRGRGETQYF. As DNA, the CDR3 is TGCGCCAGCAGCCAAGGCGGGTACCTCAGGGGGCGCGGAGAGACCCAGTACTTC.

This clonotype was counted only a few times. The gene calls are TRBV6-5 and TRBJ2-5; D is perhaps TRBD2 (6 bases). Trimming removed 8 bases at V and 3 bases at J, with 13 bases between. The CDR3 has 13 amino acids. CDR1 MNHEY and CDR2 SVGAGI come from the germline V gene. The DNA for the CDR3 is TGTGCCAGCCGAAAAAGGAGGGAAGAGACCCAGTACTTC. This sequence encodes CASRKRREETQYF.

This clonotype was observed at least ten times. The chain employs TRBV6-5 and TRBJ1-6; 8 nucleotides align to TRBD1. After removal of 6 bases from V and 7 bases from J, the junction contained 2 bases not matched to a gene. The CDR3 has 13 amino acids. Germline V gene data show CDR1 as MNHEY and CDR2 as SVGAGI. Written as DNA, the CDR3 is TGTGCCAGCAGCGGACAGGGCAATTCACCCCTCCACTTT. It is translated as CASSGQGNSPLHF.

This chain joins TRBV7-2 and TRBJ2-1; D may match TRBD1 or TRBD2 (5 bases each). CDR1 is SGHTA, CDR2 FQGNSA, per germline. The CDR3 loop spans 14 amino acids. V lost 5 bases, J lost 4 bases, and 12 bases lay in between. The CDR3 DNA sequence: TGTGCCAGCAGCGGACCGGGGCCATACAATGAGCAGTTCTTC. Its protein product is CASSGPGPYNEQFF.

The genes are TRBV3-1 and TRBJ2-1, with a possible D match to TRBD2 (6 bases). The CDR3 has 12 amino acids. Germline V CDR1 and CDR2: LGHDT, YNNKEL (reference sequence). V was clipped by 5 bases and J by 8 bases, with 10 bases between them. CDR3 amino acids: CASSWGVYEQFF. CDR3 nucleotides: TGTGCCAGCAGCTGGGGGGTTTATGAGCAGTTCTTC.

The V gene is TRBV6-2 or TRBV6-3, the J gene TRBJ1-1, with D hard to call. This CDR3 contains 11 residues. Trimming took off 6 bases at V and 8 bases at J, with 10 bases between the two ends. Germline CDR1 and CDR2: MNHEY and SVGEGT. CDR3 bases: TGTGCCAGCAGATCCGGGGTCGAAGCTTTCTTT. This gives the protein CASRSGVEAFF.

There are a few counts of this clonotype. The CDR3: CASSLSGTDSGNTIYF. In nucleotides, the CDR3 is TGCGCCAGCAGCCTCTCCGGGACAGACTCTGGAAACACCATATATTTT. V is TRBV5-1 and J is TRBJ1-3; 7 bases map to TRBD1. V gave up 4 bases and J gave up 0 bases; unmatched junction bases: 7. CDR1 is SGHRS and CDR2 is YFSETQ in the germline V gene. CDR3 length: 16 amino acids.

The V and J genes are TRBV7-9 and TRBJ2-7; the match to TRBD1 covers 12 bases. The CDR3 covers 15 residues. The V and J ends lost 5 bases and 2 bases, in that order; junction bases with no gene match: 4. Germline V gene lookup returns CDR1 SEHNR and CDR2 FQNEAQ (reference sequence). CDR3 residues: CASSARDRGPYEQYF. CDR3 coding DNA: TGTGCCAGCAGCGCCCGGGACAGGGGGCCCTACGAGCAGTACTTC.

The gene calls are TRBV29-1 and TRBJ1-3; D is unresolved. Germline assignment: CDR1 SQVTM and CDR2 ANQGSEA. The CDR3 is 13 amino acids. Trimming took 4 bases from V and 0 from J, leaving 7 bases between them. CDR3 amino acids: CSVGHRSGNTIYF. DNA for the CDR3: TGCAGCGTTGGACACCGCTCTGGAAACACCATATATTTT.

The gene calls are TRBV9 and TRBJ2-5, with D perhaps matching TRBD1 (6 bases). V shed 3 bases and J shed 5 bases, with 14 bases lying between them. Germline CDR1 and CDR2: SGDLS and YYNGEE. The CDR3 has 14 residues. CDR3 region: CASSGGPLQETQYF. In DNA form, the CDR3 reads TGTGCCAGCAGCGGGGGGCCACTTCAGGAGACCCAGTACTTC. Full variable domain (remainder filled in from reference TRBV9 and TRBJ2-5): DSGVTQTPKHLITATGQRVTLRCSPRSGDLSVYWYQQSLDQGLQFLIQYYNGEERAKGNILERFSAQQFPDLHSELNLSSLELGDSALYFCASSGGPLQETQYFGPGTRLLVL.